The clone carrying this T cell receptor (beta chain) was seen a handful of times. MiXCR, run by TCRdb on the 5' RACE reads, gives a single entry per CDR3 protein. The sample consists of about 560,000 distinct CDR3 sequences, 17% of them appearing once. The data originate from a study of T-cell memory formation after mild COVID-19. This CDR3 comprises 16 residues. CDR1 and CDR2 from the germline V gene are SGDLS and YYNGEE. The V and J ends lost 0 bases and 5 bases, in that order; junction bases with no gene match: 9. Source material: PBMCs or a T cell subset sorted from them (not recorded which). The clonotype originates from an adult woman who had mild COVID-19 (a few samples of this study predate the infection). Cell type and time point are not known. V is TRBV9 and J is TRBJ2-7, with 9 bases that match TRBD1. CDR3 nucleotides: TGTGCCAGCAGCGTAGGAGGGGGACAGGGTCTGCACGAGCAGTACTTC. Translation: CASSVGGGQGLHEQYF.